These T cell receptor beta chains were read from a single sample in a study of T cells after yellow fever vaccination. TCRdb re-analysed the 5' RACE reads in MiXCR, keeping a single row per CDR3 protein. The table includes 65,000 to 70,000 distinct CDR3 sequences, approximately 5.9% detected once. This specimen was CD4+ T cells sorted from PBMCs, taken roughly 15 days after the first yellow fever vaccination. The source of these receptors is a man aged 18 to 30 who received the YFV17D yellow fever vaccine. Each CDR3 is given without its conserved first and last residue. A D gene is named only where the DNA matches it firmly.

len | j_gene | v_gene | d_gene | CDR3aa
16 | TRBJ2-3 | TRBV11-2 | TRBD2 | ASSFRGLTSGGPDTQY
12 | TRBJ1-2 | TRBV12-3/TRBV12-4 | . | ASSLEREFYGYT
13 | TRBJ1-1 | TRBV4-2 | TRBD1 | ASSQGTGLNTEAF
13 | TRBJ2-3 | TRBV20-1 | TRBD2 | SVRTSGQGTDTQY
16 | TRBJ2-3 | TRBV7-2 | TRBD2 | ASSGGTSGGLRRDTQY
14 | TRBJ1-5 | TRBV7-2 | . | ASSFGGGRSNQPQH
14 | TRBJ2-3 | TRBV5-1 | TRBD1 | ASSLTGTVSSDTQY
12 | TRBJ1-1 | TRBV10-3 | . | ASARQGSNTEAF
10 | TRBJ2-7 | TRBV12-3/TRBV12-4 | . | ASSSDIAEQY
12 | TRBJ1-2 | TRBV7-2 | TRBD1 | ASSSYDRGHGYT
14 | TRBJ2-2 | TRBV5-1 | . | ASSFIFGQNTGELF
13 | TRBJ1-5 | TRBV12-3/TRBV12-4 | . | ASGLRAPGNQPQH
14 | TRBJ2-2 | TRBV5-1 | . | ASTRIRGDNTGELF
14 | TRBJ2-4 | TRBV7-2 | . | ASSHHTGRDKNIQY
14 | TRBJ2-1 | TRBV4-1 | TRBD2 | ASSPIRGGIYNEQF
11 | TRBJ2-7 | TRBV5-8 | TRBD1 | ASSLDRQGVQY
12 | TRBJ2-4 | TRBV10-3 | TRBD2 | AISASGGENIQY
11 | TRBJ2-3 | TRBV28 | . | ASSLRGGNTQY
16 | TRBJ1-6 | TRBV28 | . | ASSLGQILTNYNSPLH
11 | TRBJ1-5 | TRBV5-1 | . | ASSLEPDQPQH
12 | TRBJ1-2 | TRBV15 | . | ATRTVTGNYGYT
12 | TRBJ1-1 | TRBV3-1 | TRBD1 | ASSQDDRGPKAF
10 | TRBJ2-3 | TRBV7-8 | . | ASSFGPDTQY
15 | TRBJ2-3 | TRBV6-1 | TRBD1 | ASSEALGQGPTDTQY
14 | TRBJ1-1 | TRBV6-5 | . | ASSFGAVIGVTEAF
12 | TRBJ1-4 | TRBV18 | . | ASSPGGVGEKLF
13 | TRBJ2-5 | TRBV7-6 | TRBD2 | ASSLRGGRGETQY
14 | TRBJ2-5 | TRBV5-1 | . | ASSGGTAPLQETQY
13 | TRBJ1-4 | TRBV28 | . | ASSSRDATNEKLF
13 | TRBJ2-3 | TRBV20-1 | TRBD2 | SASPTSGGTDTQY
11 | TRBJ2-5 | TRBV12-3/TRBV12-4 | . | ASSPRPEETQY
13 | TRBJ2-2 | TRBV28 | TRBD1 | ASTDRGLNTGELF
13 | TRBJ2-2 | TRBV11-2 | . | ASSLRRLRTGELF
11 | TRBJ1-1 | TRBV7-3 | . | ASSLTGDTEAF
11 | TRBJ2-2 | TRBV7-7 | . | ASSLAYTGELF
14 | TRBJ2-4 | TRBV28 | . | ASSSQRLPSKNIQY
12 | TRBJ2-3 | TRBV20-1 | TRBD1 | SASRGLYTDTQY
12 | TRBJ2-7 | TRBV7-2 | . | ASSLGGGYYEQY
16 | TRBJ1-5 | TRBV11-2 | TRBD1 | ASSSPRTGSWDNQPQH
11 | TRBJ2-1 | TRBV29-1 | . | SVEAGSYNEQF
14 | TRBJ2-5 | TRBV5-1 | . | ASSLPVGAGQETQY
14 | TRBJ1-2 | TRBV7-2 | . | ASSFTVNPDSYGYT
12 | TRBJ1-2 | TRBV5-1 | . | ASSLEAGWQGYT
10 | TRBJ2-1 | TRBV20-1 | TRBD1 | SRTGVYNEQF
12 | TRBJ1-5 | TRBV28 | . | ASSSSGDVQPQH
12 | TRBJ1-3 | TRBV3-1 | . | ASNRGGPGNTIY
14 | TRBJ2-5 | TRBV11-2 | . | ASSYETGAAVETQY
11 | TRBJ2-5 | TRBV2 | TRBD1 | ASNDRVQETQY
11 | TRBJ1-1 | TRBV2 | . | ASSEVENTEAF